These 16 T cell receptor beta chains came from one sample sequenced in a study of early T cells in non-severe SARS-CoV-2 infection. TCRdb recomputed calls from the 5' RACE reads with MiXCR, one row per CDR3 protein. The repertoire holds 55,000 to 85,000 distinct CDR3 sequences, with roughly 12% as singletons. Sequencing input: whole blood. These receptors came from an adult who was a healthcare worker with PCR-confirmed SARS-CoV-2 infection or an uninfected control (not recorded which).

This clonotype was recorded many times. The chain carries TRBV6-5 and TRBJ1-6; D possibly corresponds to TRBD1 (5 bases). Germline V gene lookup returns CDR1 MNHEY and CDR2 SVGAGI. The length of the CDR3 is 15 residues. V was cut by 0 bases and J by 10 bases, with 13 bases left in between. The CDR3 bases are TGTGCCAGCAGTTACTCGTTCGGGGGGGAATCACCCCTCCACTTT. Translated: CASSYSFGGESPLHF.

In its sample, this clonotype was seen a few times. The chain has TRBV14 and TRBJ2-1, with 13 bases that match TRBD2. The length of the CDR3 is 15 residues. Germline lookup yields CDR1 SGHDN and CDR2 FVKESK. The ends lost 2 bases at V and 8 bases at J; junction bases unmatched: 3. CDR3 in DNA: TGTGCCAGCAGCCAAAGACTAGCGGGGGGCCATGAGCAGTTCTTC. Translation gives CASSQRLAGGHEQFF.

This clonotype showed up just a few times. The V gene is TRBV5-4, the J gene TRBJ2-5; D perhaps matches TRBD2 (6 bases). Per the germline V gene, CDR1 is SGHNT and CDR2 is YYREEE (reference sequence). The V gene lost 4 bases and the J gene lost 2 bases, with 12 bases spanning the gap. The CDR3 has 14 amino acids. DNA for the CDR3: TGTGCCAGCAGCCCAGGGACTTTTCAAGAGACCCAGTACTTC. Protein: CASSPGTFQETQYF.

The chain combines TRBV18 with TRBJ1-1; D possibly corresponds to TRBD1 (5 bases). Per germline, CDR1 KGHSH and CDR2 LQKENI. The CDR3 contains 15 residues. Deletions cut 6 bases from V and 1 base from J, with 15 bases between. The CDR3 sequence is CASSSQTGRNTEAFF. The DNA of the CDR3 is TGTGCCAGCTCGTCGCAGACGGGGCGGAACACTGAAGCTTTCTTT.

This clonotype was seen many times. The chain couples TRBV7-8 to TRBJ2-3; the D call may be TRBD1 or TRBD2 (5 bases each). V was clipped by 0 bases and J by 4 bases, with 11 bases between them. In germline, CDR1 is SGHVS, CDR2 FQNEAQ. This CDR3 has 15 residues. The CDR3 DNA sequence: TGTGCCAGCAGCTTAGCCTATCGAGGGGCAGATACGCAGTATTTT. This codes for CASSLAYRGADTQYF.

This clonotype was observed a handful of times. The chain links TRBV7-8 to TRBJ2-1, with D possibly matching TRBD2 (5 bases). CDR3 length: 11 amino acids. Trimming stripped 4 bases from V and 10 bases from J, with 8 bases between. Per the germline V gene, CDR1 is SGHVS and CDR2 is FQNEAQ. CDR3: CASSSAVEQFF. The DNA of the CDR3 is TGTGCCAGCAGCTCAGCGGTAGAGCAGTTCTTC.

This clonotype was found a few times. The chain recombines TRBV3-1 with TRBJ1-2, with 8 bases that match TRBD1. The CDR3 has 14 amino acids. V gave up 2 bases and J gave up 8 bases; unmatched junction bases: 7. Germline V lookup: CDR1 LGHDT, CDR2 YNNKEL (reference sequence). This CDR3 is CASSQQGAKYGYTF. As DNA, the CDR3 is TGTGCCAGCAGCCAACAGGGGGCGAAATACGGCTACACCTTC. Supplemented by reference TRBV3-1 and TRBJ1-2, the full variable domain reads DTAVSQTPKYLVTQMGNDKSIKCEQNLGHDTMYWYKQDSKKFLKIMFSYNNKELIINETVPNRFSPKSPDKAHLNLHINSLELGDSAVYFCASSQQGAKYGYTFGSGTRLTVV.

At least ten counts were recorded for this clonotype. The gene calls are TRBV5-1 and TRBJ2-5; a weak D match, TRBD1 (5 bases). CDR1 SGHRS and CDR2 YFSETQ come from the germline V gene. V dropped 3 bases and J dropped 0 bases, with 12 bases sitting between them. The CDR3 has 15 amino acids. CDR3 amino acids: CASSWVGQDQETQYF. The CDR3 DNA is TGCGCCAGCAGCTGGGTGGGGCAGGACCAAGAGACCCAGTACTTC.

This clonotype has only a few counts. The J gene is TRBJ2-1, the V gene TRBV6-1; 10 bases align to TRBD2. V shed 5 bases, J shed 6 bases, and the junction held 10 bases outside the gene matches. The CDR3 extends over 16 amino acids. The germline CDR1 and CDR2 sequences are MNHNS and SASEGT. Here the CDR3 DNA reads TGTGCCAGCAGTACTCATCTAGCGGGAGAAACCAATGAGCAGTTCTTC. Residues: CASSTHLAGETNEQFF.

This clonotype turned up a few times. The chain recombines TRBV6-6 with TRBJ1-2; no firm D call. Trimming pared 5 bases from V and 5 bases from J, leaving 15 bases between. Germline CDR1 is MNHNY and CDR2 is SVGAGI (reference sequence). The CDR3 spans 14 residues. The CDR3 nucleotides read TGTGCCAGCAGTCCGCCCGAGGGATATTATGGCTACACCTTC. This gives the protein CASSPPEGYYGYTF.

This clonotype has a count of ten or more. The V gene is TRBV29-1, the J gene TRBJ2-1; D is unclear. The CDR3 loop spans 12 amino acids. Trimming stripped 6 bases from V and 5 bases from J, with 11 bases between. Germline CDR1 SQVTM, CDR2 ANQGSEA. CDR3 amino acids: CSVPMDDNEQFF. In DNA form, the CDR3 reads TGCAGCGTCCCCATGGACGACAATGAGCAGTTCTTC.

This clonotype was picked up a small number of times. In DNA form, the CDR3 reads TGTGCCTGGAGTGAAACAGGGTCCCGGCAGCCCCAGCATTTT. Encoded protein: CAWSETGSRQPQHF. V usage is TRBV30 and J usage is TRBJ1-5; D might be TRBD1 (6 bases). The CDR3 runs to 14 residues. Germline V gene lookup returns CDR1 GTSNPN and CDR2 SVGIG (reference sequence). V gave up 1 base and J gave up 7 bases, with 14 bases separating them.

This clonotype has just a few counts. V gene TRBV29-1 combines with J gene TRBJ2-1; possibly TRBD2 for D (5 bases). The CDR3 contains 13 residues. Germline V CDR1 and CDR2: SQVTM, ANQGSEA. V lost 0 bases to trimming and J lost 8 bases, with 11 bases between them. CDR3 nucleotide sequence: TGCAGCGTTGAAGACGAGCGAGCGGATGAGCAGTTCTTC. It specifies CSVEDERADEQFF.

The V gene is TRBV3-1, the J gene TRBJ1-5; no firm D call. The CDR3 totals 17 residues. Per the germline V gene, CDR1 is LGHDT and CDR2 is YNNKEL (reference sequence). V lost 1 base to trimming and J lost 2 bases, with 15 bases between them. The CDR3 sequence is CASSQGRRTGGNQPQHF. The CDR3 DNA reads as TGTGCCAGCAGCCAAGGAAGGCGGACCGGGGGCAATCAGCCCCAGCATTTT.

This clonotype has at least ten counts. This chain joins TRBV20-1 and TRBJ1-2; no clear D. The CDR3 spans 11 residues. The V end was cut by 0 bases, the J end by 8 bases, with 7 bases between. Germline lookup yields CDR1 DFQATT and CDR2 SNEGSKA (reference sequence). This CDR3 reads CSARDGSGYTF. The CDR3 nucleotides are TGCAGTGCTAGAGACGGGTCCGGCTACACCTTC.

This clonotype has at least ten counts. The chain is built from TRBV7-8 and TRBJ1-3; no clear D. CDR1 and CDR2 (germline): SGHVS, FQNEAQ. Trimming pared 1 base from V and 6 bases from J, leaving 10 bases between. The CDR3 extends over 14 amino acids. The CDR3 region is CASSLGWAQNTIYF. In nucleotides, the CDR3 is TGTGCCAGCAGCTTAGGCTGGGCTCAAAACACCATATATTTT.